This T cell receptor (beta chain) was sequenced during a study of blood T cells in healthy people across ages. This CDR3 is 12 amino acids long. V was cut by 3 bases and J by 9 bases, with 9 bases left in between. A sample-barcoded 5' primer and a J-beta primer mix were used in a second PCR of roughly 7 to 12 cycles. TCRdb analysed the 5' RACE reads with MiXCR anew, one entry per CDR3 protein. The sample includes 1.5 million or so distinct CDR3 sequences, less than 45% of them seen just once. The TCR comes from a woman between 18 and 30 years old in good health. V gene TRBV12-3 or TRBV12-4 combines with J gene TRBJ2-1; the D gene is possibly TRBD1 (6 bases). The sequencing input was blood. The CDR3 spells CASSFVQGEQFF. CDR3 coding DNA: TGTGCCAGCAGTTTTGTACAGGGTGAGCAGTTCTTC.